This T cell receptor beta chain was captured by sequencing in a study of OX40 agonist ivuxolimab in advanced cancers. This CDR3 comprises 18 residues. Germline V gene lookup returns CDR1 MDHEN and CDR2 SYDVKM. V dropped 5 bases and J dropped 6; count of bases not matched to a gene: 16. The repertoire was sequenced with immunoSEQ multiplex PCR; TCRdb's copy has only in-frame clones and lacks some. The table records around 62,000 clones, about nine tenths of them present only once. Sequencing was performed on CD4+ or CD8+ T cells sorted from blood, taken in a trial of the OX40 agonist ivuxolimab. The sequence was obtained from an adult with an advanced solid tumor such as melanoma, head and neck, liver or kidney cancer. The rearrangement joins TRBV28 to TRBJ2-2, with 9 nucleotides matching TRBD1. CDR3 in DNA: TGTGCCAGCAGTGCCCTCACCGGGACAGGGAGGTTAGCCGGGGAGCTGTTTTTT. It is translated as CASSALTGTGRLAGELFF. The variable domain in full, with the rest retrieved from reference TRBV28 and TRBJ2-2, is DVKVTQSSRYLVKRTGEKVFLECVQDMDHENMFWYRQDPGLGLRLIYFSYDVKMKEKGDIPEGYSVSREKKERFSLILESASTNQTSMYLCASSALTGTGRLAGELFFGEGSRLTVL.